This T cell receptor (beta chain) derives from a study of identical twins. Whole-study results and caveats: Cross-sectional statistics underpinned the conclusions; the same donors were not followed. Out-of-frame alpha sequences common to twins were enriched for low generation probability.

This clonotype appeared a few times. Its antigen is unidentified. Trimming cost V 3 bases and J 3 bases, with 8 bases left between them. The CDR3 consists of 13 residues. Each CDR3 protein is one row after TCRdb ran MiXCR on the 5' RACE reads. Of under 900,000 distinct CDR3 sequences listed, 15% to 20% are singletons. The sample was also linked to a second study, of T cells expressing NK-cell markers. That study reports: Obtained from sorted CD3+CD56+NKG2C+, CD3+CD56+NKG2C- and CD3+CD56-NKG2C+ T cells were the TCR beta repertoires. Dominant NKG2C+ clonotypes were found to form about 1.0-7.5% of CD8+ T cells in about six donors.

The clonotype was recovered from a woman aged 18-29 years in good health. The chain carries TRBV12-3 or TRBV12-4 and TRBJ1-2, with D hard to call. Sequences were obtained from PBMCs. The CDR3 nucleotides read TGTGCCAGCAGTTTCGGCACCTACTATGGCTACACCTTC. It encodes CASSFGTYYGYTF.